This T cell receptor (beta chain) was sequenced in a study of CD8 T cells in ankylosing spondylitis. Study-wide results and caveats: One TCR beta motif, made up of roughly 8 highly homologous variants, appeared characteristic of ankylosing spondylitis blood. CD8+ cells made up the disease-linked clones, which were relatively rare in peripheral blood. Both synovial fluid and blood in reactive arthritis had previously been reported to carry some motif variants.

The CDR3 consists of 17 residues. Via MiXCR, TCRdb re-called the 5' RACE reads, giving one row per CDR3 protein. The sample comprises around 770,000 distinct CDR3 sequences, about 12% of which are singletons, and less than 0.65% rests with the top ten. Notes on this clonotype: Its cognate antigen is unknown.

This TCR derives from a male donor with ankylosing spondylitis. Sequenced sample: blood, either unsorted or a sorted T cell fraction (not recorded which). The rearrangement uses TRBV21-1 and TRBJ2-5; the table's D call TRBD2 went unverified against the DNA. TRBV21-1 is given as a pseudogene. CDR3 coding DNA: TGTGCCAGCAGCAAGCTAACTAGCGGGAGGGCCGGGGAGACCCAGTACTTC. It is translated as CASSKLTSGRAGETQYF.